These T cell receptor beta chains were read from a single sample in a study of T cell responses to AZD1222 COVID-19 vaccine. The method was immunoSEQ multiplex PCR; TCRdb's version includes in-frame clones alone and lacks a portion of them. This sample has about 92,000 clones; 85% to 90% occur once, and the top ten carry about 10%. Sequences were derived from peripheral blood, sampled on day 0 of AZD1222 vaccination. The origin of the receptors is an adult in good health. CDR3s include the opening cysteine and the closing phenylalanine or tryptophan. The D gene is left open where the match is weak. Clone size is shown for a subset of rows, as once, few, many or a class of expanded clone.

size,D,V,length,J,CDR3,DNA
once,NA,TRBV19,15,TRBJ1-2,CASSIERGSGYGYTF,TGTGCCAGTAGTATAGAACGGGGGTCAGGCTATGGCTACACCTTC
NA,NA,TRBV14,15,TRBJ1-6,CASSQTPGYDSPLHF,TGTGCCAGCAGCCAAACCCCGGGTTATGATTCACCCCTCCACTTT
NA,NA,TRBV3-1/TRBV3-2,17,TRBJ2-1,CASSPRTGAGPYNEQFF,TGTGCCAGCAGCCCCAGAACAGGGGCGGGACCCTACAATGAGCAGTTCTTC
NA,NA,TRBV6-5,15,TRBJ2-7,CASRRVGGSSYEQYF,TGTGCCAGCAGACGGGTCGGGGGATCCTCCTACGAGCAGTACTTC
NA,TRBD1,TRBV3-1/TRBV3-2,14,TRBJ2-2,CASSQDRGLGELFF,TGTGCCAGCAGCCAGGACAGGGGGCTGGGGGAGCTGTTTTTT
NA,NA,TRBV10-3,13,TRBJ2-5,CAIAGTNQETQYF,TGTGCCATCGCTGGGACAAACCAAGAGACCCAGTACTTC
NA,TRBD1,TRBV28,13,TRBJ2-5,CASSPGGQETQYF,TGTGCCAGCAGTCCAGGGGGCCAAGAGACCCAGTACTTC
NA,TRBD2,TRBV7-8,18,TRBJ2-3,CASSFPGGVLSRTDTQYF,TGTGCCAGCAGCTTCCCCGGGGGGGTCTTGTCACGCACAGATACGCAGTATTTT
once,TRBD1,TRBV6-4,15,TRBJ1-2,CATAPGTGPSYGYTF,TGTGCCACGGCCCCCGGGACAGGGCCATCCTATGGCTACACCTTC
NA,TRBD1,TRBV5-1,14,TRBJ1-2,CASSWGQPNYGYTF,TGCGCCAGCAGCTGGGGACAGCCTAACTATGGCTACACCTTC
once,TRBD1,TRBV6-5,14,TRBJ1-2,CASSLQGADNGYTF,TGTGCCAGCAGCCTACAGGGGGCGGACAATGGCTACACCTTC
NA,TRBD2,TRBV5-5,15,TRBJ2-1,CASSQTSGSYNEQFF,TGTGCCAGCAGCCAGACTAGCGGTTCTTACAATGAGCAGTTCTTC
NA,TRBD2,TRBV5-1,17,TRBJ2-5,CASSSGTSGVTQETQYF,TGCGCCAGCAGCTCAGGGACTAGCGGGGTCACCCAAGAGACCCAGTACTTC
NA,TRBD1,TRBV15,13,TRBJ1-2,CATSREPSGGQGF,TGTGCCACCAGCAGAGAACCCTCGGGTGGACAGGGCTTC
NA,NA,TRBV6-1,15,TRBJ1-3,CASSEDGNSGNTIYF,TGTGCCAGCAGTGAAGACGGCAACTCTGGAAACACCATATATTTT
NA,TRBD1,TRBV5-1,15,TRBJ2-5,CASSLAPGGAETQYF,TGCGCCAGCAGCTTGGCCCCAGGGGGCGCCGAGACCCAGTACTTC
NA,NA,TRBV30,15,TRBJ2-7,CAWSPAGAISYEQYF,TGTGCCTGGAGCCCGGCGGGGGCGATCTCCTACGAGCAGTACTTC
NA,TRBD1,TRBV15,15,TRBJ1-4,CATSEPGQGDEKLFF,TGTGCCACCAGCGAACCGGGACAGGGGGATGAAAAACTGTTTTTT
NA,TRBD1,TRBV18,17,TRBJ1-4,CASSHRDRSRVREKLFF,TGTGCCAGCTCACACCGGGACAGGAGCAGAGTAAGGGAAAAACTGTTTTTT
once,NA,TRBV27,15,TRBJ2-7,CASSLSRYRYYEQYF,TGTGCCAGCAGTTTATCCCGGTACAGGTACTACGAGCAGTACTTC
NA,TRBD2,TRBV2,15,TRBJ2-7,CASGVSGSSSYEQYF,TGTGCCAGCGGTGTTAGCGGGTCCTCTTCCTACGAGCAGTACTTC
NA,TRBD2,TRBV7-6,16,TRBJ2-7,CASNVQGGDLSHEQYF,TGTGCCAGCAACGTCCAGGGAGGGGATTTGAGCCACGAGCAGTACTTC
few,NA,TRBV19,17,TRBJ2-3,CASSIGVGGTSTDTQYF,TGTGCCAGTAGTATTGGGGTTGGTGGAACTAGCACAGATACGCAGTATTTT
NA,TRBD1,TRBV19,14,TRBJ1-1,CASPTGEFGCEAFF,TGTGCCAGTCCCACAGGGGAATTTGGTTGTGAAGCTTTCTTT
NA,NA,TRBV4-2,15,TRBJ2-4,CASSQDDGVGNIQYF,TGTGCCAGCAGCCAAGACGACGGAGTCGGGAACATTCAGTACTTC
once,TRBD1,TRBV30,13,TRBJ1-3,CAWSTGAGNTIYF,TGTGCCTGGAGCACAGGGGCTGGAAACACCATATATTTT
NA,NA,TRBV10-3,15,TRBJ1-1,CAISEMGPRYAEAFF,TGTGCCATCAGTGAGATGGGACCCCGCTACGCTGAAGCTTTCTTT
NA,NA,TRBV30,10,TRBJ1-2,CAWAPLGYTF,TGTGCCTGGGCGCCTTTGGGCTACACCTTC
NA,NA,TRBV6-2/TRBV6-3,13,TRBJ2-2,CASSFPNTGELFF,TGTGCCAGCAGTTTCCCGAACACCGGGGAGCTGTTTTTT
NA,NA,TRBV6-5,14,TRBJ2-1,CASSPTSRVHSPFF,TGTGCCAGCAGTCCTACGTCCCGGGTCCATTCCCCGTTCTTC
NA,TRBD1,TRBV5-1,15,TRBJ1-2,CASSKGQEPNYGYTF,TGCGCCAGCAGCAAGGGACAGGAGCCTAACTATGGCTACACCTTC
NA,NA,TRBV5-1,13,TRBJ1-1,CASSLWFNTEAFF,TGCGCCAGCAGCCTGTGGTTTAACACTGAAGCTTTCTTT
many,TRBD1,TRBV2,15,TRBJ1-5,CASCWGTGGIKPQHF,TGTGCCAGCTGTTGGGGTACAGGGGGAATTAAGCCCCAGCATTTT